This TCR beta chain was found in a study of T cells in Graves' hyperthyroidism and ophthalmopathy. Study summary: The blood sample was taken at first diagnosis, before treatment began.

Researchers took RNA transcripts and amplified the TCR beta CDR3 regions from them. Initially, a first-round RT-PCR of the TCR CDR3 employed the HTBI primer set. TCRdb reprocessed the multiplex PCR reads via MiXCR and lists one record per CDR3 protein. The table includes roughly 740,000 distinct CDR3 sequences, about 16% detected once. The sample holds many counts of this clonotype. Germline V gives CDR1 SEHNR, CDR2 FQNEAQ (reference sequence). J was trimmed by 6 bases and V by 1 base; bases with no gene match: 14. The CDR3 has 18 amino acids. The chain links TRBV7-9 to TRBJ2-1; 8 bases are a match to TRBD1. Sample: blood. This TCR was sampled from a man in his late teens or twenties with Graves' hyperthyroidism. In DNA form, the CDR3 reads TGTGCCAGCAGCTTAGACGAAAGCTTCAGGGGGCGGATCAATGAGCAGTTCTTC. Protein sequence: CASSLDESFRGRINEQFF.